This TCR beta chain is drawn from a study of molecular identifiers for immune sequencing clone quantification. Broader study findings: More than 97% of effector molecules, versus under 1% of naive-cell molecules, belonged to clones above 20 RNA copies.

TCRdb reprocessed the PCR reads via MiXCR and lists one record per CDR3 protein. The sample lists 250,000 to 350,000 distinct CDR3 sequences, about 21% occurring once. With regard to this clonotype: Its specificity is not known. A read error may explain this, as a much larger clone is one base away.

The TCR sequence derives from a human donor in good health. Some libraries in this study had Jurkat cell RNA spiked in. Sample: naive CD8+ T cells from blood, with Jurkat cell RNA spiked in. Subset: FACS-sorted CD8+CD4-CCR7+CD45RA+ naive T cells.

The CDR3 DNA reads as TGCGCCAGCAGCCCGCTACTTCTTACCGGACCGCGCTCTGGGGCCAGCGTCCTGACTTTC. It is translated as CASSPLLLTGPRSGASVLTF. This chain joins TRBV5-1 and TRBJ2-6; D may be TRBD1 (5 bases). This CDR3 has 20 residues. Per the germline V gene, CDR1 is SGHRS and CDR2 is YFSETQ.